This T cell receptor beta chain was captured in a study of OX40 agonist ivuxolimab in advanced cancers. Overall study context: Patients received ivuxolimab, an agonistic anti-OX40 (CD134) antibody.

The data were produced by immunoSEQ multiplex PCR, yet TCRdb's version contains in-frame clones alone and is incomplete. The data show about 55,000 clones, with approximately 84% seen just once and approximately 11% held by the top ten. Blood draws occurred at baseline, cycle 4 day 1, and cycle 7 day 1. Trimming took 2 bases from V and 6 from J, leaving 22 bases between them. The CDR3 is 16 residues long. Germline CDR1 is SQVTM and CDR2 is ANQGSEA. Material: CD4+ or CD8+ T cells sorted from blood, obtained in a trial of the OX40 agonist ivuxolimab. This receptor was identified in an adult with an advanced solid tumor such as melanoma, head and neck, liver or kidney cancer. The V call is TRBV29-1, the J call TRBJ2-5; D perhaps matches TRBD2 (7 bases). CDR3 nucleotide sequence: TGCAGCGTTGAATGGAGGAGGGGGGGGACTACGAAGACCCAGTACTTC. Amino acid sequence: CSVEWRRGGTTKTQYF. Based on the CDR3 plus reference TRBV29-1 and TRBJ2-5, the full variable domain is SAVISQKPSRDICQRGTSLTIQCQVDSQVTMMFWYRQQPGQSLTLIATANQGSEATYESGFVIDKFPISRPNLTFSTLTVSNMSPEDSSIYLCSVEWRRGGTTKTQYFGPGTRLLVL.